The 25 T cell receptor beta chains given below trace back to one sample, sequenced in a study of T cell clonotyping in hematopoietic cell transplantation. Some clones are missing from TCRdb's copy, which holds only in-frame ones; the method was immunoSEQ multiplex PCR. The top ten clones hold roughly 3.1% of a sample with approximately 42,000 clones, around 85% of them seen once. Indicated time point: recipient sample about 28 days before transplant, after cytoreduction. The sample in question was peripheral blood mononuclear cells, obtained before stem cell transplant. Receptor source: a man aged 60 to 75 with acute myeloid leukemia. Some clones in this sample may be carry-over from other donors' samples.

The chain uses TRBV15 and TRBJ2-3; 10 positions agree with TRBD2. The germline V gene encodes CDR1 LNHNV and CDR2 YYDKDF (reference sequence). This CDR3 region has 16 residues. V lost 0 bases, J lost 3 bases, and 3 bases stayed unmatched. The CDR3 spells CATSRDILAGTDTQYF. In DNA form, the CDR3 reads TGTGCCACCAGCAGAGATATACTAGCGGGAACAGATACGCAGTATTTT.

J is TRBJ1-6 and V is TRBV7-2; a weak D match, TRBD1 (6 bases). The germline V gene has CDR1 SGHTA and CDR2 FQGNSA. V was pared by 5 bases and J by 9 bases, with 11 bases between. The CDR3 loop spans 13 amino acids. The CDR3 region is CASSLRGGSPLHF. The CDR3, as DNA: TGTGCCAGCAGCCTCCGAGGGGGTTCACCCCTCCACTTT.

The V call is TRBV27, the J call TRBJ2-3; a possible D gene is TRBD2 (6 bases). The V gene's germline CDR1 is MNHEY and CDR2 SMNVEV (reference sequence). The V end lost 4 bases, the J end lost 6 bases, and 14 bases lay between the germline ends. The length of the CDR3 is 14 residues. The CDR3 here is CASSSSPGGDTQYF. The DNA of the CDR3 is TGTGCCAGCAGTTCCTCTCCAGGAGGGGATACGCAGTATTTT.

This chain links TRBV4-3 with TRBJ2-1; 11 bases agree with TRBD2. Germline V gives CDR1 LGHNA, CDR2 YSLEER. The CDR3 has 15 residues. V lost 3 bases and J lost 7; bases outside the gene matches: 5. CDR3 residues: CASSQLAGGLNEQFF. The CDR3 DNA sequence: TGCGCCAGCAGCCAGTTAGCGGGGGGGCTTAATGAGCAGTTCTTC.

The chain carries TRBV5-1 and TRBJ1-1; no definite D call. Trimming shortened V by 2 bases and J by 1 base, and 9 bases separated the two germline ends. Germline V gives CDR1 SGHRS, CDR2 YFSETQ. The CDR3 is 14 amino acids. The CDR3 DNA is TGCGCCAGCAGCTTCGGGGAGGGGAACACTGAAGCTTTCTTT. Its translation: CASSFGEGNTEAFF.

The V and J genes are TRBV9 and TRBJ1-2, with 10 positions matching TRBD1. This CDR3 has 14 residues. J gave up 6 bases and V 2 bases, and 4 bases lay outside the gene matches. Looked up from germline, CDR1 is SGDLS and CDR2 is YYNGEE. The CDR3 sequence is CASSVLGTGDGYTF. The CDR3 coding sequence is TGTGCCAGCAGCGTCCTCGGGACAGGGGATGGCTACACCTTC.

CDR3 loop: CASSQGTSGGYEQYF. The CDR3 nucleotides read TGTGCCAGCAGCCAGGGGACTAGCGGGGGCTACGAGCAGTACTTC. The V call is TRBV4-2, the J call TRBJ2-7; 14 bases agree with TRBD2. The CDR3 sequence is 15 residues long. Germline CDR1 and CDR2: LGHNA and YNFKEQ. The trim removed 3 bases at V and 3 bases at J, leaving 1 base unmatched.

The genes are TRBV6-5 and TRBJ1-1; D is unclear. Germline assignment: CDR1 MNHEY and CDR2 SVGAGI. V was trimmed by 0 bases and J by 9 bases, leaving 11 bases between them. The CDR3 has 13 amino acids. DNA of the CDR3: TGTGCCAGCAGTTACTCACGGCCGGGGAAAGCTTTCTTT. It translates to CASSYSRPGKAFF.

The rearrangement links TRBV27 to TRBJ1-4; D possibly corresponds to TRBD1 (6 bases). Trimming removed 4 bases from V and 1 base from J, with 13 bases in between. The CDR3 has 16 residues. Germline V gene sequence: CDR1 MNHEY, CDR2 SMNVEV (reference sequence). CDR3 sequence: CASSSLKGGTNEKLFF. DNA for the CDR3: TGTGCCAGCAGTTCCCTAAAGGGGGGAACTAATGAAAAACTGTTTTTT.

The chain couples TRBV5-8 to TRBJ1-1; no definite D call. The length of the CDR3 is 12 residues. V lost 8 bases and J lost 4, with 12 bases in between. From germline, CDR1 is SGHTS and CDR2 YDEGEE. The CDR3 sequence is CASSYRGTEAFF. The CDR3 region has the DNA TGTGCCAGTTCCTATCGGGGCACTGAAGCTTTCTTT.

The V call is TRBV4-1, the J call TRBJ2-5, with 13 nucleotides matching TRBD2. Losses at the gene ends were 5 bases for V and 1 base for J; bases not matched to a gene: 7. Germline loops: CDR1 MGHRA, CDR2 YSYEKL. The CDR3 has 17 residues. CDR3 in amino acids: CASSATSGGTFQETQYF. The CDR3 DNA reads as TGCGCCAGCAGCGCGACTAGCGGGGGGACCTTCCAAGAGACCCAGTACTTC.

The rearrangement uses TRBV7-2 and TRBJ1-6, with no clear D. Germline-derived CDR1 and CDR2 are SGHTA and FQGNSA. The CDR3 sequence is 13 residues long. Trimming shortened V by 4 bases and J by 10 bases, and 11 bases separated the two germline ends. The CDR3 bases are TGTGCCAGCAGCTCTGACACGGACTCACCCCTCCACTTT. This codes for CASSSDTDSPLHF.

This clone has only a few counts. This chain connects TRBV18 to TRBJ2-4, with a weak D call TRBD2 (5 bases). CDR3 size: 16 residues. V was trimmed by 4 bases and J by 0 bases, leaving 13 bases between them. CDR1 is KGHSH and CDR2 is LQKENI in the germline V gene. The CDR3 nucleotides read TGTGCCAGCTCACTGATGGACTCCCTAGCCAAAAACATTCAGTACTTC. Protein product: CASSLMDSLAKNIQYF.

The table lists this clone with a count of one. This chain connects TRBV7-8 to TRBJ1-5; D unclear. The CDR3 is 13 residues long. V lost 1 base, J lost 9 bases, and 10 bases lay in between. From germline, CDR1 is SGHVS and CDR2 FQNEAQ. In nucleotides, the CDR3 is TGTGCCAGCAGCTTAGACGGTGTAATGCCCCAGCATTTT. This codes for CASSLDGVMPQHF.

The chain carries TRBV4-2 and TRBJ2-7, with 8 bases aligning to TRBD1. The CDR3 is 18 amino acids. Per germline, CDR1 LGHNA and CDR2 YNFKEQ. With V trimmed by 2 bases and J by 2 bases, 14 bases remained unmatched. DNA of the CDR3: TGTGCCAGCAGCCAATCCCCTGTTACAGGGGGAGGCACCTACGAGCAGTACTTC. Amino acid sequence: CASSQSPVTGGGTYEQYF.

This rearrangement joins TRBV4-1 to TRBJ1-2; D is undetermined. Germline loops: CDR1 MGHRA, CDR2 YSYEKL. Deletions cut 4 bases from V and 2 bases from J, with 8 bases between. This CDR3 comprises 13 residues. The CDR3 is CASSPVGNYGYTF. The DNA for the CDR3 is TGCGCCAGCAGCCCCGTCGGAAACTATGGCTACACCTTC.

V is TRBV5-6 and J is TRBJ2-3, with 8 positions matching TRBD1. This CDR3 contains 15 residues. J gave up 4 bases and V 3 bases, and 7 bases lay outside the gene matches. In germline, CDR1 is SGHDT, CDR2 YYEEEE. CDR3 nucleotides: TGTGCCAGCAGCTCAACTGACAGGGGCGCAGATACGCAGTATTTT. This gives the protein CASSSTDRGADTQYF. The full variable domain, its missing parts supplied by reference TRBV5-6 and TRBJ2-3, is DAGVTQSPTHLIKTRGQQVTLRCSPKSGHDTVSWYQQALGQGPQFIFQYYEEEERQRGNFPDRFSGHQFPNYSSELNVNALLLGDSALYLCASSSTDRGADTQYFGPGTRLTVL.

This clone was seen a few times. The V and J genes are TRBV5-8 and TRBJ1-3; 9 nucleotides match TRBD1. Germline-derived CDR1 and CDR2 are SGHTS and YDEGEE. The CDR3 loop spans 17 amino acids. The V segment lost 6 bases and the J segment 0 bases; nucleotides outside the gene matches: 10. CDR3 in amino acids: CASTGWGTGNSGNTIYF. As DNA, the CDR3 is TGTGCCAGCACCGGCTGGGGGACAGGGAACTCTGGAAACACCATATATTTT. Drawing the rest from reference TRBV5-8 and TRBJ1-3, the complete variable domain is EAGVTQSPTHLIKTRGQQATLRCSPISGHTSVYWYQQALGLGLQFLLWYDEGEERNRGNFPPRFSGRQFPNYSSELNVNALELEDSALYLCASTGWGTGNSGNTIYFGEGSWLTVV.

The V call is TRBV11-1, the J call TRBJ2-7, with D tentatively TRBD1 (5 bases). CDR3 length: 15 residues. Germline lookup yields CDR1 SGHAT and CDR2 FQDESV (reference sequence). Deletions cut 4 bases from V and 0 bases from J, with 13 bases between. DNA of the CDR3: TGTGCCAGCAGCTCCCCCGCAGGGCTCTCCTACGAGCAGTACTTC. Its protein is CASSSPAGLSYEQYF.

This clone was counted between two and nine times. The rearrangement links TRBV4-2 to TRBJ1-6; TRBD1 matches 10 bases. Trimming cost V 3 bases and J 3 bases; bases outside gene matches: 8. Per the germline V gene, CDR1 is LGHNA and CDR2 is YNFKEQ. CDR3 length equals 18 residues. For the CDR3, the DNA is TGTGCCAGCAGCCACGCCGGGACAGGGGAGAACTATAATTCACCCCTCCACTTT. Encoded protein: CASSHAGTGENYNSPLHF.

This rearrangement joins TRBV2 to TRBJ1-1; D is uncertain. Per the germline V gene, CDR1 is SNHLY and CDR2 is FYNNEI. Trimming took 6 bases from V and 1 from J, leaving 9 bases between them. The CDR3 runs 13 residues. DNA of the CDR3: TGTGCCAGCAGGCCTATTACGAACACTGAAGCTTTCTTT. It encodes CASRPITNTEAFF.

This chain connects TRBV9 to TRBJ2-7; TRBD2 matches 8 bases. CDR3 length: 14 amino acids. Germline V CDR1 and CDR2: SGDLS, YYNGEE. The ends lost 7 bases at V and 1 base at J; junction bases unmatched: 7. The CDR3 region has the DNA TGTGCCAGCTCCTATAGCGGGGAGTCCTACGAGCAGTACTTC. It is translated as CASSYSGESYEQYF.

The V gene is TRBV5-5, the J gene TRBJ2-5, with 8 bases matching TRBD2. Unmatched junction bases numbered 6, after V lost 3 bases and J lost 5 bases. The germline CDR1 and CDR2 sequences are SGHKS and YYEKEE (reference sequence). There are 14 residues in the CDR3. CDR3 region: CASSWTGGAETQYF. CDR3 nucleotides: TGTGCCAGCAGCTGGACCGGGGGGGCGGAGACCCAGTACTTC.

This sequence joins TRBV11-2 and TRBJ2-7; 7 nucleotides align to TRBD1. This CDR3 has 17 amino acids. Germline CDR1 and CDR2: SGHAT and FQNNGV. V lost 5 bases, J lost 0 bases, and 13 bases stayed unmatched. This CDR3 reads CASSEGAYRGFSYEQYF. In DNA form, the CDR3 reads TGTGCCAGCAGCGAGGGGGCCTACAGGGGTTTCTCCTACGAGCAGTACTTC.

The chain recombines TRBV4-1 with TRBJ1-5; D is possibly TRBD1 (5 bases). V lost 4 bases, J lost 7 bases, and 14 bases lay in between. This CDR3 comprises 14 residues. In germline, CDR1 is MGHRA, CDR2 YSYEKL. Here the CDR3 DNA reads TGCGCCAGCAGCCGAGGGGTGGGGGAGCAGCCCCAGCATTTT. Translated, it gives CASSRGVGEQPQHF.